The 24 T cell receptor beta chains in this list originate from one sample, sequenced in a study of T cell clonality in common variable immunodeficiency. Study-wide results and caveats: Common variable immunodeficiency TCR beta sequences reportedly had fewer deletions and N-nucleotide insertions.

For these receptors, no antigen is known. Data came from immunoSEQ multiplex PCR; TCRdb stores just in-frame clones and leaves some out. Observed in the sample are about 28,000 clones, none of them singletons. The sequenced material came from peripheral blood mononuclear cells. The receptors stem from a human donor with common variable immunodeficiency.

A few counts support this clone. The CDR3 goes on 3 residues after the read ends, and that part is filled in from the germline J gene. This sequence joins TRBV7-6 and TRBJ2-3; TRBD2 is a possible D gene (5 bases). With 1 base removed from V and 0 bases from J, the gap between germline ends came to 8 bases. Germline V CDR1 and CDR2: SGHVS, FNYEAQ. This CDR3 has 15 amino acids. The CDR3 spells CASSLVQRSTDTQYF. The sequenced CDR3 bases are TGTGCCAGCAGCTTAGTACAGCGGAGCACAGATACG.

This clone was seen more than once but under ten times. CDR3 protein: CASSPPVYRGVSEAFF. Partial CDR3 DNA: TGTGCCAGCTCACCCCCGGTGTACAGGGGAGTGTCTGAA. The J gene is TRBJ1-1, the V gene TRBV18, with 7 bases that match TRBD1. The read stops 3 residues short of the end of the CDR3; the missing end is completed from the germline J gene. The CDR3 consists of 16 residues. The germline V gene encodes CDR1 KGHSH and CDR2 LQKENI. The V gene end was trimmed by 3 bases and the J gene end by 6 bases; junction bases not matched to a gene: 13.

This clone was detected a few times. The read ends 3 residues early relative to the CDR3; the germline J gene fills the gap. The gene calls are TRBV5-5 and TRBJ2-5; possibly TRBD1 for D (6 bases). CDR3 length: 14 amino acids. The germline V gene encodes CDR1 SGHKS and CDR2 YYEKEE (reference sequence). With 3 bases removed from V and 1 base from J, the gap between germline ends came to 10 bases. The DNA read from the CDR3 is TGTGCCAGCAGCTCCGGACAGTTCCAAGAGACC. Amino acids: CASSSGQFQET. The whole CDR3 region reads CASSSGQFQETQYF.

This clone turned up a few times. The read ends 3 residues early relative to the CDR3; the germline J gene fills the gap. The V gene is TRBV7-3, the J gene TRBJ2-7; 7 bases agree with TRBD1. V gave up 5 bases and J gave up 3 bases; unmatched junction bases: 4. This CDR3 is built from 13 residues. Germline lookup yields CDR1 SGHTA and CDR2 FQGTGA. CDR3 bases read: TGTGCCAGCAGCCTGGACAGGAACTACGAG. It translates to CASSLDRNYE. The CDR3, in full, reads CASSLDRNYEQYF.

There are a few counts of this clone. With the read ending 3 residues before the CDR3 end, the germline J gene is used to fill in that end. The rearrangement uses TRBV5-4 and TRBJ2-5; D gene unclear. CDR1 is SGHNT, CDR2 YYREEE, per germline (reference sequence). Trimming took 0 bases from V and 2 from J, leaving 8 bases between them. This CDR3 comprises 14 residues. CDR3 DNA (partial): TGTGCCAGCAGCTTGGACAACATACAAGAGACC. The encoded protein is CASSLDNIQET. The whole CDR3 protein reads CASSLDNIQETQYF. Variable domain in full (rest from reference TRBV5-4 and TRBJ2-5): ETGVTQSPTHLIKTRGQQVTLRCSSQSGHNTVSWYQQALGQGPQFIFQYYREEENGRGNFPPRFSGLQFPNYSSELNVNALELDDSALYLCASSLDNIQETQYFGPGTRLLVL.

Turning to this clone: The CDR3 end is not reached by the read, which stops 3 residues before it; the germline J gene fills it in. The V call is TRBV7-2, the J call TRBJ1-6, with 7 bases lining up with TRBD1. The CDR3 has 14 amino acids. CDR1 SGHTA and CDR2 FQGNSA come from the germline V gene. The junction had 3 bases not matched to a gene; V was cut back by 1 base and J by 9 bases. CDR3 DNA (partial): TGTGCCAGCAGCTTAGAGGGGGCAACTTCACCC. It specifies CASSLEGATSP. The full CDR3 sequence reads CASSLEGATSPLHF.

Notes on this clone: The read falls 3 residues short of the CDR3 end, and the missing part is taken from the germline J gene. The V and J genes are TRBV5-1 and TRBJ2-7; 7 nucleotides agree with TRBD1. This CDR3 has 14 residues. The J segment lost 3 bases and the V segment lost 2 bases, leaving 5 bases of the junction unmatched. The germline gives CDR1 SGHRS, CDR2 YFSETQ. CDR3 loop: CASSFVTGYYEQYF. The sequenced CDR3 bases are TGCGCCAGCAGCTTCGTGACAGGGTACTACGAG.

As to this clone: The CDR3 is cut off 3 residues early in the read; its end comes from the germline J gene. The J gene is TRBJ2-7, the V gene TRBV2; D unclear. CDR3 length: 15 residues. V lost 0 bases, J lost 4 bases, and 13 bases lay in between. Germline V CDR1 and CDR2: SNHLY, FYNNEI. CDR3 protein: CASSEAGSQWYEQYF. The sequenced CDR3 bases are TGTGCCAGCAGTGAAGCGGGCAGTCAATGGTACGAG.

This clone was recorded a few times. The read halts 3 residues ahead of the CDR3 end, with the missing end drawn from the germline J gene. The chain links TRBV30 to TRBJ1-1; the match to TRBD1 covers 7 bases. Germline CDR1 is GTSNPN and CDR2 is SVGIG (reference sequence). Trimming cost V 4 bases and J 5 bases; bases outside gene matches: 7. This CDR3 comprises 13 residues. CDR3 amino acids: CAWMQGQWTEAFF. The CDR3 DNA, read in part, is TGTGCCTGGATGCAGGGACAGTGGACTGAA.

This clone was seen more than once but under ten times. The missing CDR3 end, 3 residues past where the read stops, is filled in from the germline J gene. The chain combines TRBV6-2 or TRBV6-3 with TRBJ2-1; 12 positions agree with TRBD2. The CDR3 is 16 residues long. Trimming at V came to 4 bases and at J to 7 bases, leaving 8 bases not matched to a gene. Germline CDR1 MNHEY, CDR2 SVGEGT. CDR3 residues: CASSLLAGGARNEQFF. The sequenced part of the CDR3 DNA is TGTGCCAGCAGTTTGCTAGCGGGGGGGGCCCGGAATGAG.

This clone was seen repeatedly, ten times or more. The missing CDR3 end, 3 residues past where the read stops, is filled in from the germline J gene. The chain carries TRBV18 and TRBJ1-5, with TRBD1 as a possible D gene (5 bases). Trimming shortened V by 0 bases and J by 2 bases, and 11 bases separated the two germline ends. This CDR3 is built from 16 residues. In germline, CDR1 is KGHSH, CDR2 LQKENI. The CDR3 spells CASSPPIGGGNQPQHF. The sequenced part of the CDR3 DNA is TGTGCCAGCTCACCACCGATCGGGGGGGGCAATCAGCCC.

In regard to this clone: The read falls 3 residues short of the CDR3 end, and the missing part is taken from the germline J gene. This chain joins TRBV18 and TRBJ1-1; D call uncertain. CDR1 KGHSH and CDR2 LQKENI come from the germline V gene. Trimming shortened V by 3 bases and J by 1 base, and 9 bases separated the two germline ends. This CDR3 has 14 amino acids. The CDR3 here is CASSPTRPNTEAFF. CDR3 DNA, as far as it was read: TGTGCCAGCTCACCCACGCGTCCGAACACTGAA.

This clone was seen more than once but under ten times. The CDR3 end is not reached by the read, which stops 3 residues before it; the germline J gene fills it in. V gene TRBV18 combines with J gene TRBJ2-5; D gene unclear. The CDR3 length is 15 residues. Germline V gives CDR1 KGHSH, CDR2 LQKENI. V was trimmed by 2 bases and J by 0 bases, leaving 10 bases between them. CDR3 bases read: TGTGCCAGCTCACCAGGGCGTAGACACCAAGAGACC. Translating it yields CASSPGRRHQET. The entire CDR3 protein is CASSPGRRHQETQYF.

The sample holds many counts of this clone. The read ends 3 residues before the CDR3 terminus; that terminus is restored from the germline J gene. The gene calls are TRBV11-3 and TRBJ1-1, with 7 bases matching TRBD1. Germline loops: CDR1 SGHNT, CDR2 YENEEA. This CDR3 spans 13 amino acids. The V and J ends lost 2 bases and 4 bases, in that order; junction bases with no gene match: 1. CDR3 residues: CASSLQGGTEAFF. CDR3 DNA, as far as it was read: TGTGCCAGCAGCTTACAGGGGGGCACTGAA.

This clone has a handful of counts. The CDR3 end lies 3 residues beyond the end of the read and is filled in from the germline J gene. The chain combines TRBV18 with TRBJ1-5; D is unclear. This CDR3 region has 16 residues. The germline V gene encodes CDR1 KGHSH and CDR2 LQKENI. The germline V and J ends were trimmed by 4 bases and 0 bases, with 13 bases remaining between them. CDR3 DNA, as far as it was read: TGTGCCAGCTCACTAGGAGACAAGTATAGCAATCAGCCC. It codes for CASSLGDKYSNQP. In full, the CDR3 reads CASSLGDKYSNQPQHF. The full variable domain, rest sourced from reference TRBV18 and TRBJ1-5, is NAGVMQNPRHLVRRRGQEARLRCSPMKGHSHVYWYRQLPEEGLKFMVYLQKENIIDESGMPKERFSAEFPKEGPSILRIQQVVRGDSAAYFCASSLGDKYSNQPQHFGDGTRLSIL.

This clone appeared many times. The read halts 3 residues ahead of the CDR3 end, with the missing end drawn from the germline J gene. V and J are TRBV5-1 and TRBJ2-5; 9 bases map to TRBD2. Germline CDR1 reads SGHRS; CDR2 reads YFSETQ. With 3 bases clipped from V and 3 bases from J, the junction kept 9 bases outside the gene matches. The CDR3 has 16 residues. The covered CDR3 bases are TGCGCCAGCAGCTCCGTCGGGGTAGCGGGGGAAGAGACC. Translated: CASSSVGVAGEET. In full, the CDR3 reads CASSSVGVAGEETQYF.

This clone was seen a few times. Incomplete CDR3 DNA: TGTGCCAGTAGTATAGAGGGGACAGGGCCCTATGGC. Protein: CASSIEGTGPYG. The whole CDR3 is CASSIEGTGPYGYTF. The rearrangement links TRBV19 to TRBJ1-2, with 9 bases fitting TRBD1. Sequencing ends 3 residues short of the CDR3 end; the germline J gene provides the rest. CDR1 is LNHDA, CDR2 SQIVND, per germline (reference sequence). The V gene end was trimmed by 0 bases and the J gene end by 4 bases; junction bases not matched to a gene: 3. This CDR3 has 15 amino acids.

A remark on this clone: The read ends 3 residues shy of where the CDR3 ends; the end is completed using the germline J gene. This chain connects TRBV18 to TRBJ2-7; 9 nucleotides line up with TRBD2. Germline-derived CDR1 and CDR2 are KGHSH and LQKENI. CDR3 size: 14 residues. V was clipped by 6 bases and J by 0 bases; unmatched bases: 3. The CDR3 sequence: CASSPGLASYEQYF. CDR3 DNA, as far as it was read: TGTGCCAGCTCCCCGGGACTAGCCTCCTACGAG.

By share, this clone counts as medium-sized. The covered CDR3 bases are TGCGCCAGCAGTGGCCTCACAAACACTGAA. Amino acid sequence: CASSGLTNTE. The whole CDR3 is CASSGLTNTEAFF. J is TRBJ1-1 and V is TRBV5-1, with no clear D. The observed sequence ends 3 residues before the CDR3 terminus, with the missing tail filled in from the germline J gene. In germline, CDR1 is SGHRS, CDR2 YFSETQ. With 5 bases removed from V and 2 bases from J, the gap between germline ends came to 10 bases. The CDR3 is made up of 13 amino acids.

This clone was counted only a few times. The sequenced fragment ends 3 residues before the CDR3 boundary, so the rest is inferred from the germline J gene. The chain carries TRBV18 and TRBJ1-2, with TRBD1 identical over 7 bases. J was trimmed by 0 bases and V by 3 bases; bases with no gene match: 4. CDR1 is KGHSH and CDR2 is LQKENI in the germline V gene. The CDR3 is made up of 15 amino acids. Incomplete CDR3 DNA: TGTGCCAGCTCACCGAGGGACAGTTCTAACTATGGC. It codes for CASSPRDSSNYG. The entire CDR3 protein is CASSPRDSSNYGYTF.

This clone showed up many times. The read is 3 residues too short to cover the CDR3 end, so that end is filled in from the germline J gene. This chain joins TRBV28 and TRBJ1-6; possible D gene TRBD1, 6 bases. The germline gives CDR1 MDHEN, CDR2 SYDVKM. CDR3 size: 14 residues. The germline V and J ends were trimmed by 5 bases and 9 bases, with 14 bases remaining between them. The CDR3 DNA, read in part, is TGTGCCAGCAGTATAGACAGGCTTACTTCACCC. Amino acids: CASSIDRLTSP. The full CDR3 sequence reads CASSIDRLTSPLHF.

This clone came up a few times. The CDR3 extends 3 residues past the end of the read, so its final part is completed from the germline J gene. V usage is TRBV6-2 or TRBV6-3 and J usage is TRBJ2-7; 9 nucleotides match TRBD1. CDR1 MNHEY and CDR2 SVGEGT come from the germline V gene. This CDR3 contains 15 residues. The V segment lost 6 bases and the J segment 3 bases; nucleotides outside the gene matches: 9. CDR3 sequence: CASSRTGVFYYEQYF. CDR3 bases read: TGTGCCAGCAGCCGGACAGGGGTCTTCTACTACGAG.

This clone was detected ten times or more. The read falls 3 residues short of the CDR3 end, and the missing part is taken from the germline J gene. The chain recombines TRBV6-2 or TRBV6-3 with TRBJ2-7; TRBD1 matches at 7 bases. J lost 5 bases, V lost 7 bases, and 5 bases had no gene match. The CDR3 is made up of 12 amino acids. Per the germline V gene, CDR1 is MNHEY and CDR2 is SVGEGT. The sequenced part of the CDR3 DNA is TGTGCCAGCAACAGGGGATTGCACGAG. Translating it yields CASNRGLHE. The full CDR3 reads CASNRGLHEQYF.

This CDR3 reads CASSGLANEQFF. CDR3 DNA, as far as it was read: TGTGCCTCCTCTGGACTAGCCAATGAG. The V and J genes are TRBV2 and TRBJ2-1; 8 nucleotides line up with TRBD2. Coverage ceases 3 residues before the CDR3 finishes, and the germline J gene fills in the end. The CDR3 contains 12 residues. The V gene end was trimmed by 11 bases and the J gene end by 6 bases; junction bases not matched to a gene: 6. Per the germline V gene, CDR1 is SNHLY and CDR2 is FYNNEI.